Sequencing of this T cell receptor (beta chain) was carried out in a study of breast tumors, draining lymph nodes, adjacent tissues (dated by TCRdb to 2016 to 2017). Regarding the complete study: Breast cancer patients provided tumor, adjacent nontumor tissue and axillary lymph nodes, and the study compared the TCR beta repertoires across these three sources. In human breast cancer, the study set out to assess how tumor, surrounding tissue and draining lymph node repertoires relate to one another and whether T cells might be exchanged between them.

Reads for this sample came from an Illumina HiSeq 2000. TCR beta chain libraries were generated by multiplex PCR amplification. High-throughput sequencing was used to analyze the amplified TCR beta chain products. TCRdb applied fastp at Q25 and MiXCR to the public reads, then kept only in-frame beta chains. Records with the same CDR3 protein are collapsed into one entry carrying the most frequent genes and DNA. This sample holds about 230,000 distinct CDR3 sequences; about 32% were observed only once. 1.4% of the sample goes to the ten largest clones. Beyond this particular receptor, the publication reports: The study presented the conclusion that tumor T cells originate in lymph nodes as consistent with a hypothesis, not as something directly demonstrated. Tumor and nontumor tissue repertoires were found to be significantly more similar in luminal-like than in basal-like breast cancer. Tumors showed preferential V and J gene usage, and their T-cell repertoire diversity fell below that of lymph nodes yet above that of nontumor tissue. The data were judged consistent with most tumor T cells deriving from the lymph node and then expanding within tumor tissue.

This clonotype was counted at least ten times. Its antigen specificity is not known. Per-nucleotide qualities are absent, and no much larger clonotype sits a single base away. V and J lose 3 bases and 7 bases, and a span of 17 bases separates them. From the cysteine up to the phenylalanine, the CDR3 has a length of 15 residues. Solely the CDR3 DNA is kept, with 45 bases framed from the first base. From a lookup of the germline V gene, CDR1 and CDR2 are SNHLY and FYNNEI. Lymph node samples came from the axillary draining lymph nodes of breast cancer patients. The sample taken for sequencing was axillary lymph node tissue. This TCR was recovered from a female donor with breast cancer. Some clones in this sample may be carry-over from other donors' samples. The chain is assembled from TRBV2 and TRBJ2-3; the D region possibly corresponds to TRBD2 (6 bases align). The CDR3 protein: CASSDAERARNTQYF. The DNA sequence is as follows: TGTGCCAGCAGTGATGCCGAGCGGGCTAGAAATACGCAGTATTTT.